This is a list of T cell receptor beta chains from one sample in a study of Graves' ophthalmopathy and Graves' hyperthyroidism. TCRdb re-called the multiplex PCR reads through MiXCR, storing one row per CDR3 protein. The data show around 1,000,000 distinct CDR3 sequences, approximately 35% seen once. The sequencing input was peripheral blood or thyroid tissue (not recorded which). Receptor source: an adult man with Graves' hyperthyroidism. Each CDR3 is given with its conserved first and last residue. D genes are given only for firm matches. Clone size is not always given. Where it is, it says once, few, many or a class for expanded clones.

D gene,V gene,J gene,clone size,CDR3 DNA,CDR3 protein
TRBD1,TRBV29-1,TRBJ2-2,-,TGCAGGCCAACAGGGGGGTCCACCGGGGAGCTGTTTTTT,CRPTGGSTGELFF
-,TRBV6-5,TRBJ1-2,few,TGTGCCAGCAGTTACCGGGGGGCTTCGGGCAATGGCTACACCTTC,CASSYRGASGNGYTF
TRBD1,TRBV12-3/TRBV12-4,TRBJ2-2,few,TGTGCCAGCAGCCCATGGACAGGGGTAGAAACCGGGGAGCTGTTTTTT,CASSPWTGVETGELFF
-,TRBV29-1,TRBJ1-2,few,TGCAGCGTTGACCTGCCTCTTAAGGGTGGCTACACCTTC,CSVDLPLKGGYTF
TRBD1,TRBV25-1,TRBJ1-1,-,TGTGCCAGCAGATCAGGGGGGACGGTTGAAGCTTTCTTT,CASRSGGTVEAFF
-,TRBV7-8,TRBJ2-7,-,TGTGCCAGCAGCTTCCCGGGCCGGGGTAGGCTCGAGCAGTACTTC,CASSFPGRGRLEQYF
-,TRBV10-3,TRBJ1-1,many,TGTGCCATACGGCAGGGGACCACTGAAGCTTTCTTT,CAIRQGTTEAFF
-,TRBV29-1,TRBJ2-7,-,TGCAGCGTTGTAACCCCGGGAGTCCTTGGCTCCTACGAGCAGTACTTC,CSVVTPGVLGSYEQYF
-,TRBV9,TRBJ2-7,once,TGTGCCAGCAGTTTCCACCTAGGGAGGTCACGATACGAGCAGTACTTC,CASSFHLGRSRYEQYF
-,TRBV20-1,TRBJ1-2,many,TGCAGTGCTGAGACTAGAGGCTACACCTTC,CSAETRGYTF
-,TRBV5-6,TRBJ1-3,few,TGTGCCACCAAAAGTAGCCCAGCAGGAAACACCATATATTTT,CATKSSPAGNTIYF
-,TRBV5-4,TRBJ1-5,once,TGTGCCAGCAGCTTGGCTGTTAGCGGGAGTCCCGAGCATTTT,CASSLAVSGSPEHF
TRBD1,TRBV2,TRBJ2-2,-,TGTGCCAGCAGTGAAAATGACAGGGCAGGAGGGGAGCTGTTTTTT,CASSENDRAGGELFF
-,TRBV4-3,TRBJ2-2,-,TGCGCCAGCAGCCCATCCTCCCAGAACACCGGGGAGCTGTTTTTT,CASSPSSQNTGELFF
TRBD1,TRBV25-1,TRBJ1-6,-,TGTGCCAGCAAACGGACAGGGGTAGCACCCCTCCACTTT,CASKRTGVAPLHF